The clone carrying this TCR beta chain was detected only once. These data are taken from a study of cytomegalovirus exposure and HLA in healthy donors. The PCR ran on 60 Vbeta and 13 Jbeta primers. Measured with immunoSEQ multiplex PCR; TCRdb has only the in-frame clones, and not every one. This sample has some 95,000 clones, with over 75% found just once. CDR1 MDHEN and CDR2 SYDVKM come from the germline V gene. CDR3 length: 11 amino acids. The junction had 1 base not matched to a gene; V was cut back by 6 bases and J by 11 bases. This clonotype was obtained from a man over 45 in good health and CMV-seropositive. The rearrangement joins TRBV28 to TRBJ2-6, with 7 bases identical to TRBD2. Specimen: PBMCs. The CDR3, as DNA: TGTGCCAGCAGGGGGAGGGACGTCCTGACTTTC. It yields the protein CASRGRDVLTF.